Sequencing of this TCR beta chain was carried out in a study of cytomegalovirus exposure and HLA in healthy donors. Study-wide points: Judged likely to be a sequencing artifact was a cluster of highly shared sequence variants. The authors later linked a missense DCLRE1C variant to TCR beta V- and J-gene trimming.

Of note for this clone: Antigen: not known. Other DNA sequences from this sample encode an identical CDR3 as well.

PCR involved 60 Vbeta and 13 Jbeta primers. Data came from immunoSEQ multiplex PCR; TCRdb stores just in-frame clones and leaves some out. The data contain fewer than 250,000 clones, 75% to 85% of them singletons. V was pared by 0 bases and J by 1 base, with 7 bases between. CDR1 is SGHRS, CDR2 YFSETQ, per germline. The CDR3 runs 14 residues. The sequence was collected from a male donor in good health and CMV-seropositive. The chain carries TRBV5-1 and TRBJ1-1, with D perhaps TRBD1 (5 bases). What was sequenced was PBMCs. This CDR3 is CASSLAGGNTEAFF. The CDR3 coding sequence is TGCGCCAGCAGCTTGGCCGGGGGGAACACTGAAGCTTTCTTT.